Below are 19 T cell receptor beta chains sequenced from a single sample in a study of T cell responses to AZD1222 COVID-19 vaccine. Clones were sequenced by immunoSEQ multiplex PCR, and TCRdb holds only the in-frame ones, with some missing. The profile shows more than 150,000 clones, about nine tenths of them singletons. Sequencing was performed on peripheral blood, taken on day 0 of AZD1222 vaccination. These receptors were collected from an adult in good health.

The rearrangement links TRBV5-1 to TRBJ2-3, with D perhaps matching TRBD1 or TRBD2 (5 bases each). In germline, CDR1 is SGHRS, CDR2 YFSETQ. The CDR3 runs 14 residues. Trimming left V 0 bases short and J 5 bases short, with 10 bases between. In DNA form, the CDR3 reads TGCGCCAGCAGCTTGGAAGGGGAGTTAGATACGCAGTATTTT. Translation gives CASSLEGELDTQYF. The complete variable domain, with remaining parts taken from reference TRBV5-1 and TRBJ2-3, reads KAGVTQTPRYLIKTRGQQVTLSCSPISGHRSVSWYQQTPGQGLQFLFEYFSETQRNKGNFPGRFSGRQFSNSRSEMNVSTLELGDSALYLCASSLEGELDTQYFGPGTRLTVL.

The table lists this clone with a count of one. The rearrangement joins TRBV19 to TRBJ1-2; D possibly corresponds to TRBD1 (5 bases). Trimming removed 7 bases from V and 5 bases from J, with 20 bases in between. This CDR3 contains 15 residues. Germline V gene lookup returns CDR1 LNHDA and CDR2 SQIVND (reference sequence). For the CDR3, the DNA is TGTGCCAGTACCCACCCTGGGGACGGAGCTTATGGCTACACCTTC. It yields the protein CASTHPGDGAYGYTF.

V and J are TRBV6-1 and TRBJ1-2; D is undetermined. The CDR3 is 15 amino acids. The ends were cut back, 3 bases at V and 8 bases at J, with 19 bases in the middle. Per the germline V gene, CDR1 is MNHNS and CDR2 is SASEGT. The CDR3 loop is CASSEEGPGLRGYTF. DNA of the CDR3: TGTGCCAGCAGTGAGGAGGGCCCTGGCTTGCGAGGCTACACCTTC.

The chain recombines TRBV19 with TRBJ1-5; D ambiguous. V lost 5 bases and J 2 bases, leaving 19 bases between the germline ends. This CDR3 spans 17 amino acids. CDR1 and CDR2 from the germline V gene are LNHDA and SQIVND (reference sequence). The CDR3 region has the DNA TGTGCCAGTAGTCCGGAGGGAGGGTCGAGTCGCAATCAGCCCCAGCATTTT. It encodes CASSPEGGSSRNQPQHF.

CDR3 nucleotide sequence: TGTGCCAGCAGCACCGCGGGAGTTGGAACCGGGGAGCTGTTTTTT. Residues: CASSTAGVGTGELFF. This chain connects TRBV9 to TRBJ2-2; 7 bases agree with TRBD2. Looked up from germline, CDR1 is SGDLS and CDR2 is YYNGEE. J was trimmed by 5 bases and V by 4 bases; bases with no gene match: 8. The CDR3 has 15 residues.

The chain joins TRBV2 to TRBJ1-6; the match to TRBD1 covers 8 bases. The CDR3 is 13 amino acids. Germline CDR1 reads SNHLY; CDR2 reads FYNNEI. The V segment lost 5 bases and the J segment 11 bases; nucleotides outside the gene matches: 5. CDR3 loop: CASSPGQGAPLHF. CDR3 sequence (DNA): TGTGCCAGCAGTCCCGGACAGGGAGCACCCCTCCACTTT.

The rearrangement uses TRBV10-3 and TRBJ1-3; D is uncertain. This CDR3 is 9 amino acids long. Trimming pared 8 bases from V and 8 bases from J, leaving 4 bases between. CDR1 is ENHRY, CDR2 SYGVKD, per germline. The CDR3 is CAILHTIYF. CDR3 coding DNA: TGTGCCATCTTGCACACCATATATTTT.

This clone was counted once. CDR3 coding DNA: TGTGCCAGTAAGGTCGAAGGGAAGTGGCGGATGACGGACACTGAAGCTTTCTTT. This translates into CASKVEGKWRMTDTEAFF. The chain recombines TRBV19 with TRBJ1-1; no clear D gene. From germline, CDR1 is LNHDA and CDR2 SQIVND (reference sequence). The CDR3 has 18 residues. V lost 7 bases to trimming and J lost 3 bases, with 27 bases between them.

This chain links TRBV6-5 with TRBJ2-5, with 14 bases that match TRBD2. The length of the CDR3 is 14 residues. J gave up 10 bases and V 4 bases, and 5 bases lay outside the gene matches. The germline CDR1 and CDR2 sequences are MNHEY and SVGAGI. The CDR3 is CASSSRTSGRNQYF. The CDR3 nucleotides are TGTGCCAGCAGTTCCAGGACTAGCGGGAGGAACCAGTACTTC.

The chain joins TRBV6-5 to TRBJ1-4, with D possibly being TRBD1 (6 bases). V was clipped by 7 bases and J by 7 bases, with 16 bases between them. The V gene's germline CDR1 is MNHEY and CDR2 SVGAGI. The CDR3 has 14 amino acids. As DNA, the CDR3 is TGTGCCAGCACCCAGACAGGAGTAAGTGAAAAACTGTTTTTT. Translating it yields CASTQTGVSEKLFF.

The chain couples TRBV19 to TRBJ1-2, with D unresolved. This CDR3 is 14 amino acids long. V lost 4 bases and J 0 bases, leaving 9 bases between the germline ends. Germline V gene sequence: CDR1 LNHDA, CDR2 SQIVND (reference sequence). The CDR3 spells CASSSEGANYGYTF. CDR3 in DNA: TGTGCCAGTAGTAGCGAGGGAGCTAACTATGGCTACACCTTC.

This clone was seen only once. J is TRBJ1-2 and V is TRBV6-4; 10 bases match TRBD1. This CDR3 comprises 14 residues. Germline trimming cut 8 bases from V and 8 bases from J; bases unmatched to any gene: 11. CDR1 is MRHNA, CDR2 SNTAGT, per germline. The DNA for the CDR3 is TGTGCCAGCTCCGGGACAGGGGCCCTCCAGGGCTACACCTTC. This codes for CASSGTGALQGYTF.

The CDR3 DNA reads TGTGCCAGCAGCTTAGGTACGGGTGGTCAGCCCCAGCATTTT. Residues: CASSLGTGGQPQHF. The V and J genes are TRBV11-2 and TRBJ1-5; D remains ambiguous. V was clipped by 1 base and J by 6 bases, with 10 bases between them. Germline values: CDR1 SGHAT, CDR2 FQNNGV. The CDR3 totals 14 residues.

The CDR3 reads CASSLQTHNEQFF. The CDR3 DNA reads TGCGCCAGCAGCTTACAGACTCACAATGAGCAGTTCTTC. The J gene is TRBJ2-1, the V gene TRBV5-1; D is uncertain. The CDR3 is 13 residues long. The V end lost 2 bases, the J end lost 5 bases, and 8 bases lay between the germline ends. Germline CDR1 is SGHRS and CDR2 is YFSETQ.

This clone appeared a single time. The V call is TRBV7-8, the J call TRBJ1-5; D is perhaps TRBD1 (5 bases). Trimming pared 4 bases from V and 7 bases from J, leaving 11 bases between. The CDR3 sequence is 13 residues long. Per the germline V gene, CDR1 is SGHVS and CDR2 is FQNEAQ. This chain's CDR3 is CASSSSEGQPQHF. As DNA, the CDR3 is TGTGCCAGCAGCTCCTCCGAGGGGCAGCCCCAGCATTTT.

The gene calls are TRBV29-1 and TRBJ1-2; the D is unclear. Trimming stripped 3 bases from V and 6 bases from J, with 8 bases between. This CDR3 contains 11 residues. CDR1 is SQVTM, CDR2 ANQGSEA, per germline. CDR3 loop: CSVEDRDGYTF. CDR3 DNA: TGCAGCGTTGAGGACCGCGATGGCTACACCTTC.

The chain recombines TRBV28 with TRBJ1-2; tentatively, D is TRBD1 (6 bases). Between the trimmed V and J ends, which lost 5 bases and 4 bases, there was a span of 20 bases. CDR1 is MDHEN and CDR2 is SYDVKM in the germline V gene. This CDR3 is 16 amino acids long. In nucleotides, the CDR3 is TGTGCCAGCAGTCTCCCGCCGGGGGGCGCGTTCTATGGCTACACCTTC. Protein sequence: CASSLPPGGAFYGYTF.

Here the CDR3 reads CASSIDSGAWGNEQFF. The CDR3 bases are TGTGCCAGTAGTATCGACAGCGGGGCCTGGGGTAATGAGCAGTTCTTC. The chain carries TRBV19 and TRBJ2-1, with TRBD2 identical over 7 bases. This CDR3 region has 16 residues. The germline gives CDR1 LNHDA, CDR2 SQIVND (reference sequence). Losses at the gene ends were 3 bases for V and 7 bases for J; bases not matched to a gene: 12.

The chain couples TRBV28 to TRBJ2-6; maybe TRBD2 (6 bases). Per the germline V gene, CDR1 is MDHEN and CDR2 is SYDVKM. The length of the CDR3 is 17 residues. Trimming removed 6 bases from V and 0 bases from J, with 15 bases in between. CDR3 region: CASSDPRGDSGANVLTF. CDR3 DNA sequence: TGTGCCAGCAGCGACCCGCGGGGTGACTCTGGGGCCAACGTCCTGACTTTC.